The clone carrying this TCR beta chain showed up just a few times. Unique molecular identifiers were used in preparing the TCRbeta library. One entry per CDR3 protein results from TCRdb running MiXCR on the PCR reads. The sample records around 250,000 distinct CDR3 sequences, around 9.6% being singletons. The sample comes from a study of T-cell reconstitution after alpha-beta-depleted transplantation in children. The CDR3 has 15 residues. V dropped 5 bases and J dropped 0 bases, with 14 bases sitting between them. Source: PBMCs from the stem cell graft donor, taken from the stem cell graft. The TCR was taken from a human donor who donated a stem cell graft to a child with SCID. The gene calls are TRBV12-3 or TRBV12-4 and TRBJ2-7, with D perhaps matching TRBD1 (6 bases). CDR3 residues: CASSKTGSSSYEQYF. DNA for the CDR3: TGTGCCAGCAGTAAAACAGGGTCGAGCTCCTACGAGCAGTACTTC.